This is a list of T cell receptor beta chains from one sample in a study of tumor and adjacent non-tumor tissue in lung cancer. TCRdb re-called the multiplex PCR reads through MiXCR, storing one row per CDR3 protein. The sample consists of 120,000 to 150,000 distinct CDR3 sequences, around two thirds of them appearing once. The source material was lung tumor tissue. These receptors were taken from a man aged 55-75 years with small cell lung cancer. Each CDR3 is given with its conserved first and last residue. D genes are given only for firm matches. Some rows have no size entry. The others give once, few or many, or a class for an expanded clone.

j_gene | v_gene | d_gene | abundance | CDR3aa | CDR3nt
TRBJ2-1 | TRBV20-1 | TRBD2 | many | CSAEKSRLAGYNEQFF | TGCAGTGCTGAGAAGAGTAGGCTAGCGGGTTACAATGAGCAGTTCTTC
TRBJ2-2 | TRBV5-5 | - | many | CASSLGNTGELFF | TGTGCCAGCAGCTTGGGAAACACCGGGGAGCTGTTTTTT
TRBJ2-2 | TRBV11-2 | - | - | CAGSLEGGPGKLFF | TGTGCCGGCAGCTTAGAAGGCGGTCCCGGGAAGCTGTTTTTT
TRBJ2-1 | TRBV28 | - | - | CASSFLGLYGSDEQFF | TGTGCCAGCAGTTTTCTGGGTCTGTATGGTTCGGATGAACAGTTCTTC
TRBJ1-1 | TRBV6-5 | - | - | CAGSFASRAPWGTEAFF | TGTGCCGGCAGTTTTGCCTCCAGGGCCCCTTGGGGGACTGAAGCTTTCTTT
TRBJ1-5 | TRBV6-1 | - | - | CASRWGEGNQPQHF | TGTGCCAGCAGATGGGGTGAGGGCAATCAGCCCCAGCATTTT
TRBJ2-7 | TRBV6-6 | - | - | CASGPSRNRPYEQYF | TGTGCCAGCGGTCCCTCCAGGAACCGACCCTACGAGCAGTACTTC
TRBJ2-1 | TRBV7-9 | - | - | CASGASNEQSF | TGTGCCAGCGGTGCTAGCAATGAGCAGTCTTTC
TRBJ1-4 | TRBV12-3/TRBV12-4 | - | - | CASSFSGPNEKLVF | TGTGCCAGCAGTTTCTCGGGACCGAATGAAAAACTGGTTTTT
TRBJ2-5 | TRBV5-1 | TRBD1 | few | CASSRGTGQETQYF | TGCGCCAGCAGCAGAGGGACAGGTCAAGAGACCCAGTATTTC
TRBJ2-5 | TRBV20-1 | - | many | CSASRIRKETQYF | TGCAGTGCTAGCCGGATCAGGAAAGAGACCCAGTACTTC
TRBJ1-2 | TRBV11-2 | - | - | CAISLEQDPIYGYTF | TGTGCCATCAGCTTAGAACAGGACCCTATCTATGGCTACACCTTC
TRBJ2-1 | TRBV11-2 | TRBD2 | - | CTSSLGPAGKGNEEFF | TGTACCAGCAGCTTAGGTCCAGCGGGAAAGGGCAATGAGGAGTTCTTC
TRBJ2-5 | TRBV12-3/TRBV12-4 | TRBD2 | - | CASSRREGVAETQYF | TGTGCCAGCAGCCGGCGGGAGGGCGTGGCAGAGACCCAGTACTTC
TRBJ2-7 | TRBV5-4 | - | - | CVNSLGTYEQYF | TGTGTCAACAGCCTCGGGACATACGAGCAGTACTTC
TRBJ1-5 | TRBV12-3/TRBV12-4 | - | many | CASSLGVSDQPQHF | TGTGCCAGCAGTTTGGGGGTATCGGATCAGCCCCAGCATTTT
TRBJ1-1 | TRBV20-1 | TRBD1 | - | CSARDYRGVNTEAFF | TGCAGTGCTAGGGACTACAGGGGGGTGAACACTGAAGCTTTCTTT
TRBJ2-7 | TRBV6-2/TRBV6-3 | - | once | CASSYVEAEQYF | TGTGCCAGCAGTTACGTAGAGGCCGAGCAGTACTTC
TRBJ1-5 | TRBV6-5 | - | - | CASSPTVNINQPQHF | TGTGCCAGCAGTCCCACAGTTAACATCAATCAGCCCCAGCATTTT
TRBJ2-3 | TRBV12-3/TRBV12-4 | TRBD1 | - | CASNPGQGVGDTQYF | TGTGCCAGCAATCCTGGACAGGGCGTAGGAGATACGCAGTATTTT
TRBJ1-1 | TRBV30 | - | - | CAWSPRSEAFF | TGTGCCTGGAGCCCTCGGAGTGAAGCTTTCTTT
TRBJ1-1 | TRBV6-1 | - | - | CASSEGAGNTEAFF | TGTGCCAGCAGTGAAGGGGCAGGGAACACTGAAGCTTTCTTT
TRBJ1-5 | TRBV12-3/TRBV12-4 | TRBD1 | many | CASRLTGGQGNQPQHF | TGTGCCAGCAGGTTGACAGGGGGACAAGGCAATCAGCCCCAGCATTTT
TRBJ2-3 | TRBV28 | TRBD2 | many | CASSSGRSSTDTQYF | TGTGCCAGCAGTAGCGGGAGATCATCGACAGATACGCAGTATTTT
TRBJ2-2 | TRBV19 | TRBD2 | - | CASSQGLAGTPPTGELFF | TGTGCCAGTAGTCAGGGACTAGCGGGGACTCCGCCCACAGGGGAGCTGTTTTTT
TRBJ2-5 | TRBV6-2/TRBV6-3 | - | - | CASSYTGDPETQCF | TGTGCCAGCAGTTACACCGGAGACCCAGAGACCCAGTGCTTC
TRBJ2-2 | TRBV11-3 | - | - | CASSSDRQNWELFF | TGTGCCAGCAGTTCGGACAGACAGAACTGGGAGCTGTTTTTT
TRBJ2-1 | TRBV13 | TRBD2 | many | CASSRTSVSEQFF | TGTGCCAGCAGCCGAACTAGCGTGAGTGAGCAGTTCTTC
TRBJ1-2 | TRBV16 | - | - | CASSPDSYGYTF | TGTGCCAGCAGCCCGGACAGCTATGGCTACACCTTC
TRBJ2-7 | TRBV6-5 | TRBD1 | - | CVSTGTGGSCEQYF | TGTGTCAGCACAGGGACAGGGGGATCGTGCGAGCAGTACTTC
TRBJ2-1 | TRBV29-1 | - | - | CSVDPSRLVYNVQFF | TGCAGCGTTGACCCCTCCAGACTAGTGTACAATGTGCAGTTCTTC